The entry that follows covers one T cell receptor beta chain sequence. What this receptor recognizes is not known. No base quality values were provided; no much bigger clone lies one nucleotide off. These data are taken from a study of cytomegalovirus exposure and HLA in healthy donors (dated by TCRdb to about 2017). The study in broad terms: According to an earlier analysis of 550 to 750 of the donors, some 180 million T cells yielded 117 million unique TCR beta sequences and roughly 280 Gb of sequence data. An early release covering roughly 580 HLA-typed donors comprised about 300 gigabases of sequencing data and 85 million or so unique TCR sequences. Of the roughly 400 genotyped donors, 81% fell in the genetic ancestry cluster associated with self-reported Caucasian donors. The study was designed to test whether signatures of past pathogen exposure could be identified by cataloging public T cell receptors. The study used immunosequencing to profile the T cell repertoires of several hundred subjects and linked those repertoires to cytomegalovirus serostatus. In addition to the first cohort of hundreds of subjects, a separate validation cohort of 130 or so different subjects was used. The study combined high-throughput TCR immunosequencing, statistical association of individual TCRs with disease status, and machine learning to predict cytomegalovirus infection status. A later analysis re-analyzed previously published TCR beta repertoires from about 600 donors and added high-resolution HLA genotyping to study TCR occurrence patterns. The later analysis used no new phenotypic data to find candidate immune exposures, relying instead on TCR beta sequences and their occurrence across donors. To decide whether each TCR beta V gene segment behaved as functional or pseudogenic, an earlier analysis of fewer than 750 of the donors relied on high-throughput TCR beta sequencing. Donor age, sex, ethnicity and CMV serostatus were compiled together with the repertoire data. A later genetic analysis took genome-wide SNP genotypes for about three fifths of the roughly 700 donors and used that subset as a discovery cohort. All discovery cohort repertoires had been generated on a single sequencing platform. HLA typing covered class I and class II loci at four-digit resolution. Typing coverage varied by locus: roughly 629-640 donors for A, B, C, DRB1 and DQB1; approximately 500 for DQA1; about 570 for DPA1; fewer than 480 for DPB1. About five DR-DQ haplotypes were treated as single units for association and clustering because of strong linkage in the cohort. Across 398 genotyped donors of the cohort, an average of approximately 220,000 unique TCR beta nucleotide sequences per donor were sequenced, and 15% to 20% of those sequences were non-productive.

The CDR3 starts with the cysteine, ends with the phenylalanine, and has 15 residues. The kept DNA is CDR3 alone, 45 bases in frame from the first base. V lost 6 bases and J lost 0 bases, and the count of bases not matched to a germline gene is 5. CDR1 SNHLY and CDR2 FYNNEI are derived from the germline V gene. The cohort comprised some 730 healthy bone marrow donors. At the time of sampling, all cohort members were nominally healthy, though unrecorded immune exposures were likely present. The donor tested CMV seropositive, placing the donor among the 310 or so seropositive members of the cohort. A peripheral blood sample was collected from each donor, and TCR beta sequencing was performed on peripheral blood mononuclear cells. Genomic DNA extraction from the blood cell samples was performed with the Qiagen DNeasy Blood Extraction Kit. Library preparation used the immunoSEQ multiplex PCR assay. The multiplex PCR relied on a mix of 60 forward primers for TCR Vbeta segments and 13 reverse primers for TCR Jbeta segments. The CDR3 region of rearranged TCR beta genes was amplified from genomic DNA by a multiplex PCR assay. Amplified TCR beta libraries were sequenced as 87-base-pair reads on the Illumina HiSeq System. From the authors' description of their analysis: Across the 700 or so repertoires, a later analysis counted approximately 75 million unique TCR beta chains, roughly 11 million of which were shared by at least two donors. A nearest-neighbor algorithm error-corrected the raw reads and collapsed the reads into unique sequences, merging closely related sequences to remove PCR and sequencing errors. Alignment of CDR3 sequences to IMGT reference sequences was used to assign V, D and J gene segments. For a sequence to be retained, at least a six-nucleotide match to both a V gene segment and a J gene segment was required. Rearrangements were classified as productive when the CDR3 lacked stop codons and remained in frame with V and J, and all other rearrangements were classified as non-productive. CDR3 was defined according to IMGT convention as the region running from the second conserved V-encoded cysteine to the conserved J-encoded phenylalanine. Sequences without an unambiguous match to a single V gene segment were excluded from the earlier analysis of a few hundred of the donors. In an earlier analysis of 587 of the donors, a V segment was called functional when productive rearrangements were above 56.7%, and segregating when the standard deviation between donors exceeded 5%. A statistical classification framework was built for diagnosing cytomegalovirus status from the catalog of TCR beta chain sequences. In a later analysis, V and J genes were assigned by comparing TCR nucleotide sequences against IMGT/GENE-DB human TR gene sequences. Using the TCRdist pipeline, a later analysis assigned CDR3 sequences along with most-parsimonious VDJ recombination scenarios. In a later analysis, every TCR beta chain was defined by the combination of its CDR3 amino acid sequence and its V-gene family, and reads without a unique V-gene family were dropped. In a later analysis, fewer than 600 highly shared, low-generation-probability nucleotide sequences were removed to address suspected cross-contamination and a sequencing artifact. In a later analysis, a clonal expansion index for each public chain was calculated from normalized within-repertoire ranks of inferred template counts. A later analysis computed generation probabilities with a VDJ recombination model fitted to out-of-frame rearrangements, and checked the results against IGoR. A later analysis scored TCR-TCR, TCR-HLA and TCR-CMV co-occurrence with hypergeometric tests, applying a repertoire-size bias correction to TCR pairs. To estimate false discovery rates, a later analysis permuted the HLA or CMV assignments 20 times. In a later analysis, co-occurring TCRs were grouped using DBSCAN, with TCRdist sequence similarity added in when clustering inside HLA-allele-positive subsets. Repertoires with fewer than 30,000 or more than 120,000 public chains were left out of co-occurrence clustering, as were about five repertoires with anomalous nucleotide sharing. The table was pulled from immuneACCESS by TCRdb, which kept in-frame rearrangements only. Such tables lose some clones; where checked, under half of the loss comes from unresolved V genes, and the rest has no known cause. That table gives V, J and clone size, and the DNA gave D and trimming. A total of some 130,000 clones appear in this sample, 82% of them only once. Of the sample, about 8.1% is held by the ten largest clones.

General study outcomes and caveats: Sequencing depth was assumed to be roughly uniform across donors in the presence/absence analyses, though that assumption may not hold. A further reported finding was that TCR beta sequences accurately predicted the HLA-A and HLA-B alleles for most subjects in the first cohort. An earlier analysis of around 500 of the donors showed that most TCR beta V segments appeared in productive rearrangements either about 87% or about 30% of the time, which broadly matched IMGT annotations. Approximately 18 rarely observed V segments, including chromosome 9 orphons, were excluded from the earlier analysis of some 590 of the donors because counts were too low. The only immune exposure information available for the cohort was CMV serostatus. The sequencing pipeline was judged likely to have produced a cluster of highly shared sequence variants as a technical artifact. The study listed 164 TCR beta chains as associated with cytomegalovirus. Most CMV-associated TCR beta chains appeared to be HLA-restricted in a later analysis, and the HLA associations seemed to be driven largely by CMV exposure. HLA typing was unavailable for some donors at each locus, so association tests used only the typed subset. When HLA alleles, especially DR and DQ, strongly co-occurred, attributing TCR associations to individual alleles was difficult. The 87-base-pair reads could not distinguish some IMGT-functional V segments, including TRBV6-2 and TRBV6-3, so those segments were excluded. In a later analysis, the rate of TCR association differed among HLA loci, with DRB1 alleles having the most associated TCRs and HLA-C alleles having the fewest. In a later genetic analysis, fewer N-insertions in productive TCRs were reported among donors in an Asian-associated ancestry cluster than the roughly 700-donor mean. Only TCR beta chains were sequenced in this cohort, and the absence of alpha or paired-chain data limited detectable features. Three of the identified cytomegalovirus-associated TCR beta chains were confirmed in vitro to be specific for cytomegalovirus antigens. Correlated functional status among segregating V segments might reflect linkage disequilibrium, but an unknown experimental factor could not be ruled out. Most TCR sequences were observed very rarely across donors, whereas some public TCRs were present in many individuals. In a later genetic analysis, a missense DCLRE1C variant was associated with V-gene and J-gene trimming of TCR beta chains, and the association was replicated in an independent cohort. Specific HLA alleles were associated with 15,000 to 20,000 TCR beta sequences at a false discovery rate of 0.05 in a later analysis. The classifier was reported to diagnose cytomegalovirus status with high specificity and sensitivity in both the original and validation cohorts. Compared with equally common non-associated chains, HLA-associated TCR beta chains in a later analysis were more clonally expanded and had lower generation probabilities. In a later analysis, several top co-occurrence clusters were reported to appear linked to parvovirus B19, influenza, CMV and Epstein-Barr virus. According to the authors, the approach could potentially be generalized to other disease states and immunological phenotypes.

The clonotype comes from a woman aged 45-65 years in good health and CMV-seropositive. Recombination joined TRBV2 with TRBJ2-5; the central 9 bases match TRBD2. Sequenced material: PBMCs. The CDR3 reads as follows: CASRLAGVYQETQYF. In nucleotide form, the sequence is TGTGCCAGCAGATTAGCGGGGGTGTACCAAGAGACCCAGTACTTC.